These 20 T cell receptor beta chains were sequenced from one sample in a study of response to subunit inactivated influenza vaccine. TCRdb reprocessed the RT-PCR reads via MiXCR and lists one record per CDR3 protein. Of some 640,000 distinct CDR3 sequences listed, roughly 14% are singletons. Here the sequenced sample was PBMCs from blood, taken around two weeks before vaccination. These receptors were taken from a man aged 45-60 years who received an inactivated influenza vaccine.

The chain is built from TRBV6-2 or TRBV6-3 and TRBJ1-5; D remains ambiguous. This CDR3 has 13 amino acids. Germline-derived CDR1 and CDR2 are MNHEY and SVGEGT. The V end was cut by 6 bases, the J end by 4 bases, with 10 bases between. CDR3 sequence: CASSLPVNQPQHF. CDR3 in DNA: TGTGCCAGCAGCCTCCCAGTGAATCAGCCCCAGCATTTT.

This clonotype has more than one count but fewer than ten. The rearrangement uses TRBV7-8 and TRBJ1-5, with D unresolved. Germline values: CDR1 SGHVS, CDR2 FQNEAQ. The CDR3 is 13 amino acids. V gave up 5 bases and J gave up 7 bases, with 12 bases separating them. The chain's CDR3 is CASSPPDLQPQHF. CDR3 in DNA: TGTGCCAGCAGCCCCCCGGACTTGCAGCCCCAGCATTTT.

The J gene is TRBJ2-2, the V gene TRBV5-1; TRBD1 might be the D (5 bases). This CDR3 is built from 14 residues. Germline CDR1 reads SGHRS; CDR2 reads YFSETQ. The V end lost 9 bases, the J end lost 0 bases, and 12 bases lay between the germline ends. CDR3 nucleotides: TGCGCCACCCAGGAAGGGGCGAACACCGGGGAGCTGTTTTTT. Its protein is CATQEGANTGELFF.

V usage is TRBV5-5 and J usage is TRBJ2-1; 7 nucleotides match TRBD1. The CDR3 has 13 amino acids. J gave up 12 bases and V 3 bases, and 9 bases lay outside the gene matches. Germline assignment: CDR1 SGHKS and CDR2 YYEKEE (reference sequence). In DNA form, the CDR3 reads TGTGCCAGCAGCTCACCGGGACAGTCCGCGCAGTTCTTC. This gives the protein CASSSPGQSAQFF.

This clonotype came up many times. The rearrangement uses TRBV12-3 or TRBV12-4 and TRBJ2-5; D is undetermined. V lost 3 bases and J lost 5, with 10 bases in between. This CDR3 region has 13 residues. As DNA, the CDR3 is TGTGCCAGCAGTTTGTGGATCCCGGAGACCCAGTACTTC. Amino acids: CASSLWIPETQYF.

There are many counts of this clonotype. V gene TRBV10-2 combines with J gene TRBJ1-5; 8 nucleotides align to TRBD1. Germline-derived CDR1 and CDR2 are WSHSY and SAAADI. With 6 bases clipped from V and 6 bases from J, the junction kept 4 bases outside the gene matches. CDR3 length: 13 residues. The CDR3 loop reads CASRAGGSQPQHF. CDR3 DNA sequence: TGCGCCAGCAGGGCAGGGGGCTCTCAGCCCCAGCATTTT.

In this sample, this clonotype turned up a few times. The rearrangement links TRBV9 to TRBJ2-7, with 15 bases that match TRBD2. J lost 0 bases, V lost 3 bases, and 7 bases had no gene match. CDR1 and CDR2 from the germline V gene are SGDLS and YYNGEE. The CDR3 is made up of 18 amino acids. The DNA for the CDR3 is TGTGCCAGCAGCGGGGGACTAGCGGGGGGCATACACTCCTACGAGCAGTACTTC. It translates to CASSGGLAGGIHSYEQYF.

This clonotype was observed a few times. J is TRBJ1-1 and V is TRBV12-3 or TRBV12-4, with D unresolved. The CDR3 runs to 15 residues. Trimming stripped 6 bases from V and 8 bases from J, with 22 bases between. This chain's CDR3 is CASSSSGRPTGEAFF. In DNA form, the CDR3 reads TGTGCCAGCAGCTCCAGCGGACGGCCGACTGGGGAAGCTTTCTTT.

This clonotype was seen only a few times. The gene calls are TRBV20-1 and TRBJ2-5, with 9 positions matching TRBD2. This CDR3 has 19 residues. Germline V gene data show CDR1 as DFQATT and CDR2 as SNEGSKA (reference sequence). V trimming: 0 bases; J trimming: 1 base; junction bases outside the gene matches: 15. CDR3 DNA sequence: TGCAGTGCTAGAGATCTGCCCCGGCGGGGGGGGACTTCCCAAGAGACCCAGTACTTC. Amino acids: CSARDLPRRGGTSQETQYF.

This clonotype was observed a handful of times. V and J are TRBV12-3 or TRBV12-4 and TRBJ1-5; 9 bases agree with TRBD1. With 5 bases clipped from V and 2 bases from J, the junction kept 4 bases outside the gene matches. The CDR3 is made up of 15 amino acids. CDR3 amino acids: CASSRDRVGNQPQHF. CDR3 DNA sequence: TGTGCCAGCAGTCGGGACAGGGTAGGCAATCAGCCCCAGCATTTT.

This chain links TRBV28 with TRBJ1-3; D possibly corresponds to TRBD1 (6 bases). CDR1 MDHEN and CDR2 SYDVKM come from the germline V gene. Trimming left V 1 base short and J 3 bases short, with 10 bases between. This CDR3 is built from 15 residues. CDR3 nucleotide sequence: TGTGCCAGCAGTTTATCAGGGGCCCTTGGAAACACCATATATTTT. Translation gives CASSLSGALGNTIYF.

A few counts support this clonotype. This sequence joins TRBV6-1 and TRBJ1-1, with D uncertain. The CDR3 totals 15 residues. Trimming stripped 7 bases from V and 0 bases from J, with 15 bases between. Germline CDR1 is MNHNS and CDR2 is SASEGT. In DNA form, the CDR3 reads TGTGCCAGCACCCCATCTGCCGGGATGAACACTGAAGCTTTCTTT. Protein sequence: CASTPSAGMNTEAFF.

About this clonotype itself: A read error may explain this, as a much larger clone is one base away. The V call is TRBV28, the J call TRBJ1-5; possible D gene TRBD1, 5 bases. The germline V gene encodes CDR1 MDHEN and CDR2 SYDVKM. V lost 5 bases and J lost 3, with 8 bases in between. The CDR3 spans 13 residues. This chain's CDR3 is CASSTTDNQPQHF. The CDR3 DNA reads as TGTGCCAGCAGTACGACAGACAATCAGCCCCAGCATTTT.

This clonotype was seen only a few times. V gene TRBV29-1 combines with J gene TRBJ1-1; D is uncertain. V was pared by 4 bases and J by 1 base, with 10 bases between. Germline values: CDR1 SQVTM, CDR2 ANQGSEA. The CDR3 consists of 13 residues. The CDR3 spells CSVAPRQNTEAFF. The CDR3, as DNA: TGCAGCGTTGCCCCAAGACAGAACACTGAAGCTTTCTTT.

This clonotype was observed a handful of times. The rearrangement joins TRBV10-3 to TRBJ2-7; TRBD2 matches 10 bases. The junction had 12 bases not matched to a gene; V was cut back by 8 bases and J by 5 bases. Germline loops: CDR1 ENHRY, CDR2 SYGVKD. The length of the CDR3 is 15 residues. CDR3 sequence reads: CAIGGASGRIDEQYF. DNA for the CDR3: TGTGCCATCGGAGGGGCTAGCGGGAGAATCGACGAGCAGTACTTC.

The gene calls are TRBV20-1 and TRBJ2-1, with 13 bases fitting TRBD2. Per germline, CDR1 DFQATT and CDR2 SNEGSKA (reference sequence). J gave up 1 base and V 5 bases, and 5 bases lay outside the gene matches. This CDR3 is 16 amino acids long. This chain's CDR3 is CSAFTSGGASYNEQFF. CDR3 nucleotide sequence: TGCAGTGCTTTTACTAGCGGGGGGGCTTCCTACAATGAGCAGTTCTTC.

V gene TRBV19 combines with J gene TRBJ2-7, with 8 nucleotides matching TRBD1. Germline lookup yields CDR1 LNHDA and CDR2 SQIVND (reference sequence). V dropped 2 bases and J dropped 1; count of bases not matched to a gene: 4. CDR3 length: 15 residues. The CDR3 spells CASSISGQASYEQYF. CDR3 bases: TGTGCCAGTAGTATATCGGGACAGGCATCCTACGAGCAGTACTTC.

As for this clonotype: This sequence may be a read error, since a much larger clone differs from it by one base. The chain couples TRBV24-1 to TRBJ1-4; D may be TRBD1 (6 bases). The CDR3 runs to 16 residues. Germline lookup yields CDR1 KGHDR and CDR2 SFDVKD. The CDR3 DNA follows: TGTGCCACCAGTGATCCCTCGACAGGAGATAATGAAAAACTGGTTTTT. Translating gives CATSDPSTGDNEKLVF.

This clonotype was seen at least ten times. The genes are TRBV7-9 and TRBJ1-2, with 7 positions matching TRBD1. The V segment lost 2 bases and the J segment 7 bases; nucleotides outside the gene matches: 4. The CDR3 has 13 residues. Per germline, CDR1 SEHNR and CDR2 FQNEAQ (reference sequence). The CDR3 loop is CASSLQGEGGYTF. The CDR3 nucleotides read TGTGCCAGCAGCTTACAGGGGGAAGGTGGCTACACCTTC.

In its sample, this clonotype was seen many times. One end of the junction is discordant with germline, which a read error may explain. The chain recombines TRBV7-9 with TRBJ2-5; D is ambiguous. Per the germline V gene, CDR1 is SEHNR and CDR2 is FQNEAQ (reference sequence). The CDR3 runs to 13 residues. The CDR3 bases are TGCGCCAGCAGCTTTTCACGCCAAGAGACCCAGTACTTC. This codes for CASSFSRQETQYF.